Included here is one T cell receptor beta chain sequence, with context. PCR primers comprised 60 Vbeta and 13 Jbeta primers. This table comes from immunoSEQ multiplex PCR, and its TCRdb copy is limited to in-frame clones, with some not included. Of hundreds of thousands of clones listed, roughly 83% are singletons. The source of the sample is a study of cytomegalovirus exposure and HLA in healthy donors. CDR1 SGHNT and CDR2 YENEEA come from the germline V gene. V trimming: 5 bases; J trimming: 2 bases; junction bases outside the gene matches: 3. The CDR3 sequence is 15 residues long. Sequenced sample: PBMCs. This receptor was taken from a boy between 2 and 10 years old in good health and CMV-seronegative. This chain links TRBV11-3 with TRBJ2-2; 9 nucleotides align to TRBD2. For the CDR3, the DNA is TGTGCCAGCAGCCTTAGCGGGGGCAACACCGGGGAGCTGTTTTTT. Its translation: CASSLSGGNTGELFF.